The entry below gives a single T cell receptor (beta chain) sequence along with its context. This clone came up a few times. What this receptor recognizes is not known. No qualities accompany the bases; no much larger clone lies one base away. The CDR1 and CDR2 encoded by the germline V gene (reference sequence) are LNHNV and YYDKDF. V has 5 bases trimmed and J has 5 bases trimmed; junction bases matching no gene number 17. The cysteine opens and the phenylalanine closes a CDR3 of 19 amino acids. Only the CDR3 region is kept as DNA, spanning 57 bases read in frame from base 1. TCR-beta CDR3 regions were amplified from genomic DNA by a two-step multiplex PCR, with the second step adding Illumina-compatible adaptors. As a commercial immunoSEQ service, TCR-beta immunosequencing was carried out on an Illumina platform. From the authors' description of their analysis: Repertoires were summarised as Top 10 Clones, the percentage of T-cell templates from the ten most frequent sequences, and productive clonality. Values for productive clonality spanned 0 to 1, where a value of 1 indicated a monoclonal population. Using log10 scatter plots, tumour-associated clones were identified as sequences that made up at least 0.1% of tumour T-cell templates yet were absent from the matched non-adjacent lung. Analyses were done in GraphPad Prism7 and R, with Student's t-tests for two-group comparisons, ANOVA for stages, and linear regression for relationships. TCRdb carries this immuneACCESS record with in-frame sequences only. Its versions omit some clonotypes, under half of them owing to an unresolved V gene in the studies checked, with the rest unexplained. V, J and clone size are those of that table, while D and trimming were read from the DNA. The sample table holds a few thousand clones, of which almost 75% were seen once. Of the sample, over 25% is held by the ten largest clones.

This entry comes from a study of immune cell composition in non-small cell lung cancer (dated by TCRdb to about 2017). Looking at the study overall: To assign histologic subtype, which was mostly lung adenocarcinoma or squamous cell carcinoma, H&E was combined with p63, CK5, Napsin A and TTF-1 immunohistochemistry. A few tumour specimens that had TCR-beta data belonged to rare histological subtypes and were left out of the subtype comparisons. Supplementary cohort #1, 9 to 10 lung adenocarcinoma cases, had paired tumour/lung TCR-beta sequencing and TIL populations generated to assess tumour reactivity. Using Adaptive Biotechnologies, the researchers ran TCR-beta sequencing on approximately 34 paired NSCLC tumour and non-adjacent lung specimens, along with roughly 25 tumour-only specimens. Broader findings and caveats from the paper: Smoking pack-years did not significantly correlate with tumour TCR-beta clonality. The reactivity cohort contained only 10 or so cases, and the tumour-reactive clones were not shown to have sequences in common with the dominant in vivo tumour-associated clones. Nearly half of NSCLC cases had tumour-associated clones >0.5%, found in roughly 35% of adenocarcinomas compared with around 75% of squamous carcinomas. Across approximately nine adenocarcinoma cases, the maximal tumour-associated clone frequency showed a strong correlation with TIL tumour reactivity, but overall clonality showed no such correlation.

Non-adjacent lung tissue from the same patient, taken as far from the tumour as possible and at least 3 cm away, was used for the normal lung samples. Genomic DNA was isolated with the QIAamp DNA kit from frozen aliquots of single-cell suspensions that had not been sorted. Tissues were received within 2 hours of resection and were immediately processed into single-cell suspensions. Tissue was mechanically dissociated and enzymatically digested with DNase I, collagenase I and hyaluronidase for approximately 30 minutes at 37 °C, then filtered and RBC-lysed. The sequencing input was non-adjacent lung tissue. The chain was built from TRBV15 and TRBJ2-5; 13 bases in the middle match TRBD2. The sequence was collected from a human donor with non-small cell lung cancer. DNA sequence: TGTGCCACCAGCGCGCGGCCTACTAGCGGGAGGGCGCTGGGGGAGACCCAGTACTTC. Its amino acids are CATSARPTSGRALGETQYF.